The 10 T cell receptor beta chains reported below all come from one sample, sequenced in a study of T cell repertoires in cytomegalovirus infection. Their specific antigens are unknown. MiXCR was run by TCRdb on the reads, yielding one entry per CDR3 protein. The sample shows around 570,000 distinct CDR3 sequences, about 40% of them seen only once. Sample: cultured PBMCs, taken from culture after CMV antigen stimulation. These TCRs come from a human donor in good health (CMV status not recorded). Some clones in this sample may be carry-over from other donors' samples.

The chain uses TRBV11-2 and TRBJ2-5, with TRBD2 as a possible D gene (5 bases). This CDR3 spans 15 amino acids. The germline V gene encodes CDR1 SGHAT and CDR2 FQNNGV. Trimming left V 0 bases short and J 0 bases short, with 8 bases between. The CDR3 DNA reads TGTGCCAGCAGCTTAGAGGGAGACAACCAAGAGACCCAGTACTTC. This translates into CASSLEGDNQETQYF. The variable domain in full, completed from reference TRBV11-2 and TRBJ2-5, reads EAGVAQSPRYKIIEKRQSVAFWCNPISGHATLYWYQQILGQGPKLLIQFQNNGVVDDSQLPKDRFSAERLKGVDSTLKIQPAKLEDSAVYLCASSLEGDNQETQYFGPGTRLLVL.

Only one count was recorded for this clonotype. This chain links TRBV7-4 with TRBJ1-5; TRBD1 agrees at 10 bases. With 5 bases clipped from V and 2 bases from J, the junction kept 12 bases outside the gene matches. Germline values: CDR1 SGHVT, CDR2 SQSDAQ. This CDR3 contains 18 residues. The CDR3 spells CASSRGTGAIMGNQPQHF. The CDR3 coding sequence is TGTGCCAGCAGCCGCGGGACAGGGGCAATTATGGGCAATCAGCCCCAGCATTTT.

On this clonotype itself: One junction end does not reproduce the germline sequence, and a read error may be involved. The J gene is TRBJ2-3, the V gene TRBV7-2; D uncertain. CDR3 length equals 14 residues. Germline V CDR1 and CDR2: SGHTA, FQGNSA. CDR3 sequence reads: CASSLSTLTDMQYF. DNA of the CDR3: TGTGCCAGCAGCTTGTCCACTCTCACAGATATGCAGTATTTT.

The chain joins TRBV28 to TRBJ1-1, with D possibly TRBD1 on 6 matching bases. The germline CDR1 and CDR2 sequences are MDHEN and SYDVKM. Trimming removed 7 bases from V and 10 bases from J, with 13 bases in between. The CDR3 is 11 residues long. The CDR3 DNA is TGTGCCAGCACCCAGGGGCCGGGAGCTTTCTTT. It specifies CASTQGPGAFF.

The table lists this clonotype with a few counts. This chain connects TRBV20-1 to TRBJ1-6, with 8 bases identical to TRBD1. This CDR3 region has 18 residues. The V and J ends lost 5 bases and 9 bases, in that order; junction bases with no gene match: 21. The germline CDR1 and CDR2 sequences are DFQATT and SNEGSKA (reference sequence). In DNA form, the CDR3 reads TGCAGTGCTCGAAAGAGGGACAGGCCGAACCCGAATAGTTCACCCCTCCACTTT. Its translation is CSARKRDRPNPNSSPLHF.

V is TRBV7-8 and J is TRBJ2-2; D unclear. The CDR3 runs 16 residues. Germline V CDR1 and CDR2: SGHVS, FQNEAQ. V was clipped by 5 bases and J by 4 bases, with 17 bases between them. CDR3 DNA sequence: TGTGCCAGCAGCCCTACCTCGTGGGTTCCCACCGGGGAGCTGTTTTTT. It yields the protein CASSPTSWVPTGELFF.

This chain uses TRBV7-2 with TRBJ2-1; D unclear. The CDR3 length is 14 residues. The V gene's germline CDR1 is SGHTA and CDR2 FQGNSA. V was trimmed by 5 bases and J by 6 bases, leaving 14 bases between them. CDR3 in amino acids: CASSPQQLSNEQFF. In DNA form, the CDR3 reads TGTGCCAGCAGCCCCCAACAGTTAAGCAATGAGCAGTTCTTC.

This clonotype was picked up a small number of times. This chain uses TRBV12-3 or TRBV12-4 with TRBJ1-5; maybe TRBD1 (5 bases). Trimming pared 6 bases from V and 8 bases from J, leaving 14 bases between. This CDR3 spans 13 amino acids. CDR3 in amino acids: CASSPPGRKPQHF. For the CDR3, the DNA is TGTGCCAGCAGCCCTCCAGGGCGGAAGCCCCAGCATTTT.

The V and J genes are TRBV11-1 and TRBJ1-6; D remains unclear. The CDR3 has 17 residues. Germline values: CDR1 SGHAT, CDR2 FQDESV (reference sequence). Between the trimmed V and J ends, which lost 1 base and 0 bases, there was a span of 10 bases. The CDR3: CASSLGAPSSYNSPLHF. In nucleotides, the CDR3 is TGTGCCAGCAGCTTAGGGGCACCGAGCTCCTATAATTCACCCCTCCACTTT.

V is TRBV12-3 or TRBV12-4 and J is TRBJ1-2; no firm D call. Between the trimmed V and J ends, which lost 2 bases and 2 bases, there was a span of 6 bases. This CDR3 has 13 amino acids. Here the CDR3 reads CASSLIWNYGYTF. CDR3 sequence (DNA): TGTGCCAGCAGTTTAATCTGGAACTATGGCTACACCTTC.